The 14 T cell receptor beta chains below all came from one sample that was sequenced in a study of blood T cell repertoires in COVID-19 (dated by TCRdb to the early 2020s). The library was generated by the immunoSEQ multiplex PCR assay. Drawn from immuneACCESS, this table holds only the in-frame rearrangements with V and J called that TCRdb kept. Clones are partly lost; checked studies trace under half to an unresolved V gene and leave the rest unexplained. Within this sample are fewer than 150,000 clones, with over 65% of them counted one time only. About 8.1% of the sample is in the top ten clones. Sequenced material: peripheral blood. The receptor set was obtained from a woman aged 40 to 55 with acute or convalescent COVID-19.

V is TRBV10-1 and J is TRBJ2-7; TRBD1 matches 9 bases. J was trimmed by 10 bases and V by 6 bases; bases with no gene match: 7. Per germline, CDR1 WNHNN and CDR2 SYGVQD (reference sequence). The CDR3 spans 12 residues. The CDR3 DNA sequence: TGCGCCAGCAGAGATACAGGGGGCAAACAGTACTTC. It is translated as CASRDTGGKQYF.

In this sample, this clone turned up a few times. The gene calls are TRBV6-6 and TRBJ2-7; 10 bases fit TRBD1. Germline V gives CDR1 MNHNY, CDR2 SVGAGI (reference sequence). V shed 3 bases, J shed 4 bases, and the junction held 6 bases outside the gene matches. This CDR3 comprises 15 residues. The CDR3 region has the DNA TGTGCCAGCAGTTATTACCTGGGACAGGGGTACGAGCAGTACTTC. Its protein product is CASSYYLGQGYEQYF.

The chain uses TRBV6-6 and TRBJ1-1; tentatively, D is TRBD1 (6 bases). In germline, CDR1 is MNHNY, CDR2 SVGAGI (reference sequence). V lost 7 bases and J 3 bases, leaving 9 bases between the germline ends. The CDR3 covers 12 residues. The CDR3 region has the DNA TGTGCCAGCACCAGGGGACACACTGAAGCTTTCTTT. It translates to CASTRGHTEAFF.

This chain joins TRBV7-8 and TRBJ2-1; 7 nucleotides agree with TRBD2. The V gene's germline CDR1 is SGHVS and CDR2 FQNEAQ. The CDR3 is made up of 14 amino acids. V shed 3 bases and J 4 bases; nucleotides not matched to a gene: 3. The CDR3 bases are TGTGCCAGCAGCTTCCGGGGGGTGTACAATGAGCAGTTCTTC. It yields the protein CASSFRGVYNEQFF.

The chain joins TRBV7-2 to TRBJ1-2, with a possible D match to TRBD1 (5 bases). The CDR3 totals 16 residues. V was cut by 7 bases and J by 3 bases, with 21 bases left in between. Germline lookup yields CDR1 SGHTA and CDR2 FQGNSA. CDR3 coding DNA: TGTGCCAGCACCTTTGGCGCAGGGCGGTCGCACTATGGCTACACCTTC. It translates to CASTFGAGRSHYGYTF. Filled out from reference TRBV7-2 and TRBJ1-2, the complete variable domain reads GAGVSQSPSNKVTEKGKDVELRCDPISGHTALYWYRQSLGQGLEFLIYFQGNSAPDKSGLPSDRFSAERTGGSVSTLTIQRTQQEDSAVYLCASTFGAGRSHYGYTFGSGTRLTVV.

The chain combines TRBV15 with TRBJ1-3; no reliable D call. Trimming cost V 3 bases and J 0 bases, with 12 bases left between them. Per the germline V gene, CDR1 is LNHNV and CDR2 is YYDKDF (reference sequence). The CDR3 is 16 amino acids. CDR3 amino acids: CATSSGIFSSGNTIYF. The DNA for the CDR3 is TGTGCCACCAGCAGCGGGATTTTTAGCTCTGGAAACACCATATATTTT.

This rearrangement joins TRBV7-9 to TRBJ2-7; TRBD1 aligns across 8 bases. V lost 5 bases to trimming and J lost 13 bases; unmatched junction nucleotides: 16. The germline V gene has CDR1 SEHNR and CDR2 FQNEAQ (reference sequence). There are 14 residues in the CDR3. CDR3 coding DNA: TGTGCCAGCAGCCCCCCGACACGAGACAGGGGTGATTACTTC. Its protein product is CASSPPTRDRGDYF. The full variable domain, with the rest looked up from reference TRBV7-9 and TRBJ2-7, is DTGVSQNPRHKITKRGQNVTFRCDPISEHNRLYWYRQTLGQGPEFLTYFQNEAQLEKSRLLSDRFSAERPKGSFSTLEIQRTEQGDSAMYLCASSPPTRDRGDYFGPGTRLTVT.

V is TRBV5-8 and J is TRBJ1-1; D unclear. CDR1 SGHTS and CDR2 YDEGEE come from the germline V gene. The CDR3 is 15 residues long. The V end lost 4 bases, the J end lost 0 bases, and 13 bases lay between the germline ends. The CDR3 reads CASSGSGRMNTEAFF. For the CDR3, the DNA is TGTGCCAGCAGCGGGTCGGGGAGAATGAACACTGAAGCTTTCTTT.

The CDR3 DNA reads TGTGCCAGCAGCTTAACAGGGAATGTGTTAGGAAACACCATATATTTT. Its protein is CASSLTGNVLGNTIYF. This chain links TRBV7-9 with TRBJ1-3; D is perhaps TRBD1 (6 bases). Germline loops: CDR1 SEHNR, CDR2 FQNEAQ (reference sequence). The CDR3 runs 16 residues. The V end lost 2 bases, the J end lost 4 bases, and 15 bases lay between the germline ends.

The chain joins TRBV7-8 to TRBJ2-1, with D uncertain. CDR1 and CDR2 (germline): SGHVS, FQNEAQ. CDR3 length: 19 residues. V shed 2 bases and J shed 0 bases, with 20 bases lying between them. The CDR3 DNA is TGTGCCAGCAGCTTAACTCTATTATCGACCCGAGGCTCCTACAATGAGCAGTTCTTC. Encoded protein: CASSLTLLSTRGSYNEQFF.

In regard to this clone: At one end, the junction sequence differs from germline, possibly due to a read error. The chain uses TRBV12-3 or TRBV12-4 and TRBJ1-1; D ambiguous. The CDR3 has 13 amino acids. The CDR3 DNA reads as TGTGCCAGCAGTTTCTCTGGTACGACGCCTGAGGACTTT. Translating gives CASSFSGTTPEDF.

The chain links TRBV5-4 to TRBJ2-4; a weak D match, TRBD1 (5 bases). The CDR3 contains 15 residues. CDR1 and CDR2 (germline): SGHNT, YYREEE (reference sequence). V was pared by 3 bases and J by 0 bases, with 10 bases between. CDR3 sequence: CASSSQTVAKNIQYF. The CDR3 nucleotides are TGTGCCAGCAGCTCGCAGACAGTAGCCAAAAACATTCAGTACTTC.

The chain recombines TRBV6-5 with TRBJ1-2, with D tentatively TRBD1 (6 bases). The CDR3 is 13 residues long. V was clipped by 4 bases and J by 6 bases, with 12 bases between them. Germline V gene data show CDR1 as MNHEY and CDR2 as SVGAGI. CDR3: CASSSAGGHGYTF. The CDR3, as DNA: TGTGCCAGCAGTTCAGCGGGGGGCCATGGCTACACCTTC.

Written as DNA, the CDR3 is TGTGCCAGCAGTTTGGCCTCGGAAGCTTTCTTT. Amino acids: CASSLASEAFF. The V call is TRBV12-3 or TRBV12-4, the J call TRBJ1-1; D gene uncertain. CDR3 size: 11 residues. V lost 3 bases, J lost 8 bases, and 7 bases lay in between.